This TCR beta chain was found in a study of T cell responses to AZD1222 COVID-19 vaccine. The repertoire was sequenced with immunoSEQ multiplex PCR; TCRdb's copy has only in-frame clones and lacks some. This table has roughly 180,000 clones, 88% appearing once. The germline V gene encodes CDR1 KGHSH and CDR2 LQKENI. The CDR3 is 15 amino acids. Trimming took off 5 bases at V and 4 bases at J, with 16 bases between the two ends. The clonotype comes from an adult in good health. The sequenced sample was peripheral blood, obtained on day 0 of AZD1222 vaccination. The chain combines TRBV18 with TRBJ2-3; D is possibly TRBD1 or TRBD2 (5 bases each). The CDR3 sequence is CASSSWDPLPDTQYF. The CDR3 DNA is TGTGCCAGCTCATCCTGGGACCCACTCCCAGATACGCAGTATTTT.